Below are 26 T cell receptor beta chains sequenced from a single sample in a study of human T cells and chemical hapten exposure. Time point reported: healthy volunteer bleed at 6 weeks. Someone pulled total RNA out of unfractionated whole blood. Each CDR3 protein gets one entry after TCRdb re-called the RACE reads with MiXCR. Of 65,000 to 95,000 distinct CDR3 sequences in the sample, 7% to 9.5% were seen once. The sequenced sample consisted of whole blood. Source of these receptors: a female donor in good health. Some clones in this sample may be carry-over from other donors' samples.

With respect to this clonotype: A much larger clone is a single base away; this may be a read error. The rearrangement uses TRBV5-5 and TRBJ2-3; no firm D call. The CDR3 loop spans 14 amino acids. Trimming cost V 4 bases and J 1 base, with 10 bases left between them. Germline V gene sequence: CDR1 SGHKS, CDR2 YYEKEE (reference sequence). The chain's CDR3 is CASSRSAGTDTQYF. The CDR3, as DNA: TGTGCCAGCAGCCGGAGCGCAGGCACAGATACGCAGTATTTT.

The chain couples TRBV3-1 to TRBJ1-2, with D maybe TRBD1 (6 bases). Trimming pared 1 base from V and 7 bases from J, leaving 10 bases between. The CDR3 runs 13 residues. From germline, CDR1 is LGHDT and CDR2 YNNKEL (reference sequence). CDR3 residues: CASSQAGVGGYTF. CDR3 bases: TGTGCCAGCAGCCAAGCAGGGGTGGGTGGCTACACCTTC.

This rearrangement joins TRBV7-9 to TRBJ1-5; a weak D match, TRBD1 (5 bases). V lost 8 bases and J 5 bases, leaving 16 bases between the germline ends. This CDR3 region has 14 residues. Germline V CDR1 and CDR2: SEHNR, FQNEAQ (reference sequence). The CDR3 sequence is CASSRDRPDQPQHF. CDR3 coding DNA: TGTGCCAGCTCCCGTGACAGACCCGATCAGCCCCAGCATTTT. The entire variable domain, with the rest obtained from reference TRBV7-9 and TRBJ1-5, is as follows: DTGVSQNPRHKITKRGQNVTFRCDPISEHNRLYWYRQTLGQGPEFLTYFQNEAQLEKSRLLSDRFSAERPKGSFSTLEIQRTEQGDSAMYLCASSRDRPDQPQHFGDGTRLSIL.

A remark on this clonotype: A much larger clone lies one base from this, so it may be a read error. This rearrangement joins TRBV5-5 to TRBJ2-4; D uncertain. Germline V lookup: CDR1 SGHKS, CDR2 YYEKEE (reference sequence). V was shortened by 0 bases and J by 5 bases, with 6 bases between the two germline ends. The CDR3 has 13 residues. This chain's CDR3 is CASSLGTENIQYF. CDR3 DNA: TGTGCCAGCAGCTTGGGTACAGAAAACATTCAGTACTTC.

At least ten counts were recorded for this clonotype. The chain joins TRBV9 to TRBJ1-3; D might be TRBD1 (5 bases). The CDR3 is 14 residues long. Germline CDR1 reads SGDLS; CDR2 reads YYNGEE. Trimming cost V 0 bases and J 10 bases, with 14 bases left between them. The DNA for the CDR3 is TGTGCCAGCAGCGTAGCCCTAGAGGGGTTGACCATATATTTT. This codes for CASSVALEGLTIYF.

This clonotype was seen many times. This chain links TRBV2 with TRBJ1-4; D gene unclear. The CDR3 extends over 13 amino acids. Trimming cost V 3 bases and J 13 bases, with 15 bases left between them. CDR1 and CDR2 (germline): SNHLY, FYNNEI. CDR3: CASSDDVGWRLFF. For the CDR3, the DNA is TGTGCCAGCAGTGACGACGTCGGGTGGAGACTGTTTTTT.

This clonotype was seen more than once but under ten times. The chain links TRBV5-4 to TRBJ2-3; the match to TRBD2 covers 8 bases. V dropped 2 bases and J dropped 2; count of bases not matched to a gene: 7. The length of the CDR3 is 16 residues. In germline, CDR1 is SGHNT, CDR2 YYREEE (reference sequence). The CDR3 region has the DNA TGTGCCAGCAGCTTTTATACTAGCGGATCCACAGATACGCAGTATTTT. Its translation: CASSFYTSGSTDTQYF. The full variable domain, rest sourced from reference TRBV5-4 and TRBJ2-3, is ETGVTQSPTHLIKTRGQQVTLRCSSQSGHNTVSWYQQALGQGPQFIFQYYREEENGRGNFPPRFSGLQFPNYSSELNVNALELDDSALYLCASSFYTSGSTDTQYFGPGTRLTVL.

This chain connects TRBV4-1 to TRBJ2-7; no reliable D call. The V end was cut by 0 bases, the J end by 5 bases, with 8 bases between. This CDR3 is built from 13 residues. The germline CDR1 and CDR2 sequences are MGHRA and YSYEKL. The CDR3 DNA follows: TGCGCCAGCAGCCAAGATAGGTTTAACGAGCAGTACTTC. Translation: CASSQDRFNEQYF.

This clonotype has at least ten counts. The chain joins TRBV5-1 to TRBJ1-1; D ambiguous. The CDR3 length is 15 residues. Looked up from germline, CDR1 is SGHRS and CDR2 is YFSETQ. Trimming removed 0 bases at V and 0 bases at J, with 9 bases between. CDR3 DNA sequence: TGCGCCAGCAGCTTGGATCCAAACTTGAACACTGAAGCTTTCTTT. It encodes CASSLDPNLNTEAFF. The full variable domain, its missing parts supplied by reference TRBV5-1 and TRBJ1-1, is KAGVTQTPRYLIKTRGQQVTLSCSPISGHRSVSWYQQTPGQGLQFLFEYFSETQRNKGNFPGRFSGRQFSNSRSEMNVSTLELGDSALYLCASSLDPNLNTEAFFGQGTRLTVV.

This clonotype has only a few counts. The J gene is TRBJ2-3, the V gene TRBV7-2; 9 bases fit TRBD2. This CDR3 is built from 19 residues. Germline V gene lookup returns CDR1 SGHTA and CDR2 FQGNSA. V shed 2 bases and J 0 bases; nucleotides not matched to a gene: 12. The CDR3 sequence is CASSLWAGGLPSSTDTQYF. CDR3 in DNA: TGTGCCAGCAGCTTATGGGCGGGGGGGCTTCCCTCTAGCACAGATACGCAGTATTTT.

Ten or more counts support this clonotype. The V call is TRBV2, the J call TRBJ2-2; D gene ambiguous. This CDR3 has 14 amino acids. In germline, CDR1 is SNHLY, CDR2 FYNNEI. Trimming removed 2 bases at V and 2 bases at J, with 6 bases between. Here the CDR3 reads CASSEYGNTGELFF. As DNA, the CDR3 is TGTGCCAGCAGTGAATACGGAAACACCGGGGAGCTGTTTTTT.

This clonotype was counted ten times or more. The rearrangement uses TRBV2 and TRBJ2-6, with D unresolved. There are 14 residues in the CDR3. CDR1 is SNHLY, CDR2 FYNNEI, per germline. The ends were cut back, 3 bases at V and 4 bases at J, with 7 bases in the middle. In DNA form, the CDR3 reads TGTGCCAGCAGTGAGATAAGAGGGGCCAACGTCCTGACTTTC. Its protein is CASSEIRGANVLTF.

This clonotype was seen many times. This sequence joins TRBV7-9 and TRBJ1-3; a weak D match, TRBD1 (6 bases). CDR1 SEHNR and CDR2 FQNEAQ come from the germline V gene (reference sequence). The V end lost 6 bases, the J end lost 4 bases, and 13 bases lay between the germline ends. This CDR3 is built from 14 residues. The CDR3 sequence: CASSRPGTGNTIYF. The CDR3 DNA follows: TGTGCCAGCAGTCGTCCCGGGACAGGAAACACCATATATTTT.

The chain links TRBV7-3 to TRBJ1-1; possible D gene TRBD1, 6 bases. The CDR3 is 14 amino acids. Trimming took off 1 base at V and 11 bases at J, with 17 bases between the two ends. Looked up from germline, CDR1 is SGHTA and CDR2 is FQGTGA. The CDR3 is CASSLSGGAQGAFF. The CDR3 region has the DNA TGTGCCAGCAGCTTAAGCGGGGGGGCGCAGGGTGCTTTCTTT. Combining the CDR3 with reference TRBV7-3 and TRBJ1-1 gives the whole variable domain GAGVSQTPSNKVTEKGKYVELRCDPISGHTALYWYRQSLGQGPEFLIYFQGTGAADDSGLPNDRFFAVRPEGSVSTLKIQRTERGDSAVYLCASSLSGGAQGAFFGQGTRLTVV.

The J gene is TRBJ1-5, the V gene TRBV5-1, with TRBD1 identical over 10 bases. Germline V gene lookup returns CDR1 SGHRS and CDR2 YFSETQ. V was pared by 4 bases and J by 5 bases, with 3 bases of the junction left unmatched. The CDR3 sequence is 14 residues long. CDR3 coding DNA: TGCGCCAGCAGCCTGACAGGGGGCGATCAGCCCCAGCATTTT. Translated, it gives CASSLTGGDQPQHF.

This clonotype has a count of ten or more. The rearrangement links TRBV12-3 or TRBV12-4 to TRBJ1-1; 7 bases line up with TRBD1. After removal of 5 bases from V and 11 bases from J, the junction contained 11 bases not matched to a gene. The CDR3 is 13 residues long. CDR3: CASSTQGSRSAFF. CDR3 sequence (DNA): TGTGCCAGCAGTACACAGGGGTCCCGGAGTGCTTTCTTT.

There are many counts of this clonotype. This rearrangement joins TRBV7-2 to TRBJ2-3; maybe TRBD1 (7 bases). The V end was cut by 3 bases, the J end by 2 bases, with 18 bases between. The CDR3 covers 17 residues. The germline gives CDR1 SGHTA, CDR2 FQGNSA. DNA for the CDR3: TGTGCCAGCAGCTTGGGCGGGACAGCAAAGAACACAGATACGCAGTATTTT. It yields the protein CASSLGGTAKNTDTQYF.

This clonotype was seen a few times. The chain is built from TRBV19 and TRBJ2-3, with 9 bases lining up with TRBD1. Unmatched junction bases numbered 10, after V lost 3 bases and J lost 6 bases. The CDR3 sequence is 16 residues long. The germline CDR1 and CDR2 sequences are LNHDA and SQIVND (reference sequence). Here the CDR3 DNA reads TGTGCCAGTAGTATTGGGACAGGGAGCCGGACGGATACGCAGTATTTT. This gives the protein CASSIGTGSRTDTQYF.

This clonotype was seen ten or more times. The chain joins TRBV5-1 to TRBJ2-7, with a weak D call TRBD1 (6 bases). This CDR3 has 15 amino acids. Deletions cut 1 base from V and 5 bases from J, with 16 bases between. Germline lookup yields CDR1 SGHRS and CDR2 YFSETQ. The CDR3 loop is CASSLYVDSRNEQYF. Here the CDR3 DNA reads TGCGCCAGCAGCTTGTATGTGGACAGTCGCAACGAGCAGTACTTC. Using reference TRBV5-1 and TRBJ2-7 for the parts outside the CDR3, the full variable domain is KAGVTQTPRYLIKTRGQQVTLSCSPISGHRSVSWYQQTPGQGLQFLFEYFSETQRNKGNFPGRFSGRQFSNSRSEMNVSTLELGDSALYLCASSLYVDSRNEQYFGPGTRLTVT.

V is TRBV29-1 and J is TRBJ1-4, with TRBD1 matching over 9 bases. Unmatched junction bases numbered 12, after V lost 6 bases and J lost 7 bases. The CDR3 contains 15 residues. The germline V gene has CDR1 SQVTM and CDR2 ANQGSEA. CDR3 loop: CSVCSPGTGSEKLFF. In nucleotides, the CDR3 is TGCAGCGTCTGCTCCCCCGGGACAGGGAGTGAAAAACTGTTTTTT.

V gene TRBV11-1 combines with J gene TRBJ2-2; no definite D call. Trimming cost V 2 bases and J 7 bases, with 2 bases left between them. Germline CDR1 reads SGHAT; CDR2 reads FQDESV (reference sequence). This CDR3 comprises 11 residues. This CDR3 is CASSLYGELFF. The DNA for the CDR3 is TGTGCCAGCAGCTTATACGGGGAGCTGTTTTTT.

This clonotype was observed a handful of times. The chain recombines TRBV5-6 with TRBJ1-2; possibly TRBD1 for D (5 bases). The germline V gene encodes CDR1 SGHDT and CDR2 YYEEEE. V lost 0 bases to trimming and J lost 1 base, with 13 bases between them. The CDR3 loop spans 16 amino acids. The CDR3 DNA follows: TGTGCCAGCAGCTTGGCCGGGTACGGACATAACTATGGCTACACCTTC. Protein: CASSLAGYGHNYGYTF.

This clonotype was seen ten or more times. The CDR3 reads CASSPRLGTEAFF. Written as DNA, the CDR3 is TGTGCCAGCAGCCCCCGTTTAGGGACTGAAGCTTTCTTT. V is TRBV3-1 and J is TRBJ1-1; D not certain. The germline CDR1 and CDR2 sequences are LGHDT and YNNKEL (reference sequence). V was trimmed by 4 bases and J by 5 bases, leaving 11 bases between them. The CDR3 length is 13 residues.

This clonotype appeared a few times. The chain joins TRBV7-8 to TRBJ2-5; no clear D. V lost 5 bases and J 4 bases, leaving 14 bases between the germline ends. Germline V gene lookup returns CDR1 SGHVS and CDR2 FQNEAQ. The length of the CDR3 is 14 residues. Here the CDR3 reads CASSPRSFRETQYF. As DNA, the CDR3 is TGTGCCAGCAGCCCACGGTCATTTAGAGAGACCCAGTACTTC.

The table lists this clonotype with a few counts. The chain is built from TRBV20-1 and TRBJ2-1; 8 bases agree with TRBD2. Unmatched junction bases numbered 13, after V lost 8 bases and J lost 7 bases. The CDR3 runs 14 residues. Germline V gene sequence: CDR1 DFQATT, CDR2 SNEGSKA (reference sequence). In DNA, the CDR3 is TGCAGTCTCCCGGAGTTAGCGGGGAGGAATGAGCAGTTCTTC. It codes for CSLPELAGRNEQFF.

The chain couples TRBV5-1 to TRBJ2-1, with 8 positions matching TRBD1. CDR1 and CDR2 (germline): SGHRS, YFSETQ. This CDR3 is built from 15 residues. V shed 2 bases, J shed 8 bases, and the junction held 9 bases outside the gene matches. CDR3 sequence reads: CASSFRTGKEDEQFF. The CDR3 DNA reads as TGCGCCAGCAGCTTTAGGACAGGGAAAGAGGATGAGCAGTTCTTC.